This TCR beta chain emerged from a study of shared clonotypes between healthy human individuals. Study observations and caveats: Naive CD4 clonotype sharing across several donors was approximately 5.2%.

Comment on this clone: Antigen unknown.

Each subset's genomic DNA was split evenly across several immunoSEQ plates. Here immunoSEQ multiplex PCR was the method, and the copy in TCRdb shows in-frame clones only, minus some. The sample includes roughly 2 million clones, approximately 96% of them seen just once. The ends were cut back, 5 bases at V and 8 bases at J, with 21 bases in the middle. The CDR3 loop spans 15 amino acids. Germline CDR1 and CDR2: LNHDA and SQIVND (reference sequence). The receptor was derived from a man between 18 and 29 years old in good health. The J gene is TRBJ1-2, the V gene TRBV19, with D possibly being TRBD1 (5 bases). The sequencing sample was made of naive CD4+ T cells sorted from blood. Subset meaning: CD45RA+ positively selected. The CDR3 spells CASSPGTGNDMGYTF. The CDR3 coding sequence is TGTGCCAGTAGTCCGGGGACCGGAAATGATATGGGCTACACCTTC.